The clone carrying this T cell receptor beta chain was seen at least ten times. Unique molecular identifiers were incorporated into the prepared TCRbeta library. TCRdb used MiXCR to reprocess the PCR reads, holding one entry per CDR3 protein. The sample has approximately 650,000 distinct CDR3 sequences; around 13% are singletons. Germline CDR1 SGHRS, CDR2 YFSETQ. Unmatched junction bases numbered 5, after V lost 4 bases and J lost 2 bases. The CDR3 has 15 amino acids. This sample was included in a study of T-cell reconstitution after alpha-beta-depleted transplantation in children. The sample was PBMCs, taken before TCRalphabeta/CD19-depleted stem cell transplant. This receptor was taken from a girl aged 2 to 9 with congenital amegakaryocytic thrombocytopenia, due to receive a stem cell transplant. The V call is TRBV5-1, the J call TRBJ2-7; 11 bases match TRBD2. The CDR3 is CASSPLSGRAYEQYF. The DNA for the CDR3 is TGCGCCAGCAGCCCCCTTAGCGGGAGGGCCTACGAGCAGTACTTC. The variable domain in full, completed from reference TRBV5-1 and TRBJ2-7, reads KAGVTQTPRYLIKTRGQQVTLSCSPISGHRSVSWYQQTPGQGLQFLFEYFSETQRNKGNFPGRFSGRQFSNSRSEMNVSTLELGDSALYLCASSPLSGRAYEQYFGPGTRLTVT.